Each of the 6 T cell receptor beta chains below was sequenced from the same sample in a study of blood T cells in healthy people across ages. With a J-beta primer mix and a sample-barcoded 5' primer, a second PCR ran roughly 6 to 11 cycles. MiXCR was run by TCRdb on the 5' RACE reads, yielding one entry per CDR3 protein. Of about 1.6 million distinct CDR3 sequences listed, 34% are singletons. Sequences were obtained from blood. All receptors derive from a woman aged 30 to 39 in good health.

The V call is TRBV2, the J call TRBJ2-1, with unresolved D. V lost 8 bases to trimming and J lost 0 bases, with 11 bases between them. The length of the CDR3 is 14 residues. The germline V gene has CDR1 SNHLY and CDR2 FYNNEI. The CDR3 DNA sequence: TGTGCCAGCGCAACGGATACCTCCTACAATGAGCAGTTCTTC. This translates into CASATDTSYNEQFF.

The chain recombines TRBV7-2 with TRBJ2-7, with D possibly matching TRBD2 (5 bases). The germline CDR1 and CDR2 sequences are SGHTA and FQGNSA. The V end was cut by 11 bases, the J end by 5 bases, with 13 bases between. This CDR3 contains 11 residues. The DNA of the CDR3 is TGTGCCGCGGGTGGCTTCGACGAGCAGTACTTC. It codes for CAAGGFDEQYF.

This clonotype was counted between two and nine times. The genes are TRBV4-1 and TRBJ2-7, with 8 nucleotides matching TRBD2. J gave up 5 bases and V 0 bases, and 9 bases lay outside the gene matches. CDR3 length equals 16 residues. The V gene's germline CDR1 is MGHRA and CDR2 YSYEKL. The CDR3, as DNA: TGCGCCAGCAGCCAAGAAGGGTCAGCGGGAGTCGACGAGCAGTACTTC. Translated: CASSQEGSAGVDEQYF.

This clonotype was picked up many times. V usage is TRBV10-3 and J usage is TRBJ2-6; no definite D call. The germline V gene encodes CDR1 ENHRY and CDR2 SYGVKD. The V end lost 0 bases, the J end lost 3 bases, and 9 bases lay between the germline ends. CDR3 size: 16 residues. In DNA form, the CDR3 reads TGTGCCATCAGTGAGTCAAGTGGGATTGGGGCCAACGTCCTGACTTTC. Translation: CAISESSGIGANVLTF.

This clonotype was seen only a few times. The chain is built from TRBV12-3 or TRBV12-4 and TRBJ2-7; D possibly uses TRBD1 or TRBD2 (5 bases each). The CDR3 length is 14 residues. The germline V and J ends were trimmed by 6 bases and 7 bases, with 19 bases remaining between them. The CDR3 protein is CASSNPRGKGEQYF. In DNA, the CDR3 is TGTGCCAGCAGCAACCCCCGGGGCAAGGGGGAGCAGTACTTC.

The gene calls are TRBV19 and TRBJ2-1, with a weak D call TRBD2 (6 bases). Germline-derived CDR1 and CDR2 are LNHDA and SQIVND (reference sequence). CDR3 length: 16 residues. The ends were cut back, 5 bases at V and 5 bases at J, with 19 bases in the middle. CDR3 loop: CASSPLPSVSNNEQFF. CDR3 DNA sequence: TGTGCCAGTAGTCCACTCCCTAGCGTTTCTAACAATGAGCAGTTCTTC.